The 6 T cell receptor beta chains listed next were all sequenced from one sample in a study of blood T cell repertoires in COVID-19. Measured with immunoSEQ multiplex PCR; TCRdb has only the in-frame clones, and not every one. This sample yields hundreds of thousands of clones, of which 80% to 90% are seen a single time; nearly 6.5% belongs to the top ten. Sequenced sample: peripheral blood. Receptors originate from a woman aged 50 to 65 with COVID-19, enrolled during active disease.

Comments on this clone: In the same sample, other DNA sequences code for this CDR3. The CDR3 is CASSLLNTEAFF. The CDR3 region has the DNA TGTGCCAGCAGCCTTCTGAACACTGAAGCTTTCTTT. The V and J genes are TRBV11-2 and TRBJ1-1; D not certain. The V gene lost 5 bases and the J gene lost 0 bases, with 4 bases spanning the gap. The CDR3 is made up of 12 amino acids. Per the germline V gene, CDR1 is SGHAT and CDR2 is FQNNGV.

The chain employs TRBV5-4 and TRBJ2-3; the match to TRBD2 covers 8 bases. The CDR3 has 20 residues. Germline V gives CDR1 SGHNT, CDR2 YYREEE (reference sequence). V dropped 4 bases and J dropped 3; count of bases not matched to a gene: 22. DNA of the CDR3: TGTGCCAGCAGCCGAGCCGTGGGGCTAGCGGGCCTTACTAATACAGATACGCAGTATTTT. It translates to CASSRAVGLAGLTNTDTQYF.

In this sample, this clone turned up a few times. This chain links TRBV7-2 with TRBJ2-3; a weak D match, TRBD1 (5 bases). There are 13 residues in the CDR3. The V end was cut by 5 bases, the J end by 4 bases, with 10 bases between. Germline CDR1 SGHTA, CDR2 FQGNSA. In DNA form, the CDR3 reads TGTGCCAGCAGCCGACAGAGACCAGATACGCAGTATTTT. Translation: CASSRQRPDTQYF.

The V gene is TRBV5-5, the J gene TRBJ1-1; TRBD1 matches at 7 bases. Germline V gene lookup returns CDR1 SGHKS and CDR2 YYEKEE (reference sequence). V was clipped by 2 bases and J by 0 bases; unmatched bases: 1. This CDR3 comprises 14 residues. CDR3 region: CASSFDRVNTEAFF. The CDR3 DNA reads TGTGCCAGCAGCTTCGACAGGGTGAACACTGAAGCTTTCTTT.

The rearrangement joins TRBV24-1 to TRBJ2-3; 8 bases are shared with TRBD1. This CDR3 comprises 13 residues. The ends lost 8 bases at V and 2 bases at J; junction bases unmatched: 2. Germline lookup yields CDR1 KGHDR and CDR2 SFDVKD. The CDR3 loop reads CATKDRDTDTQYF. The CDR3 DNA reads TGTGCCACCAAGGACAGGGACACAGATACGCAGTATTTT.

The V and J genes are TRBV30 and TRBJ1-1; D might be TRBD1 (5 bases). Trimming shortened V by 3 bases and J by 0 bases, and 8 bases separated the two germline ends. The CDR3 loop spans 13 amino acids. From germline, CDR1 is GTSNPN and CDR2 SVGIG (reference sequence). This CDR3 is CAWRRQMNTEAFF. The CDR3, as DNA: TGTGCCTGGAGAAGACAGATGAACACTGAAGCTTTCTTT. The whole variable domain, remainder taken from reference TRBV30 and TRBJ1-1, is SQTIHQWPATLVQPVGSPLSLECTVEGTSNPNLYWYRQAAGRGLQLLFYSVGIGQISSEVPQNLSASRPQDRQFILSSKKLLLSDSGFYLCAWRRQMNTEAFFGQGTRLTVV.